Here is one TCR beta chain with its context. What it binds is not known. This entry comes from a study of OX40 agonist ivuxolimab in advanced cancers. The study's findings and limits: Circulating CD4+ and CD8+ T cells showed clonal expansion by week 6 at 0.1 to 3.0 mg/kg. The average count of expanded clones was higher among CD8+ T cells than among CD4+.

This CDR3 is 14 amino acids long. Trimming removed 6 bases from V and 10 bases from J, with 20 bases in between. Looked up from germline, CDR1 is MNHNS and CDR2 is SASEGT. Method: immunoSEQ multiplex PCR; TCRdb's copy keeps in-frame clones and lacks some. Seen here are around 80,000 clones, about 85% observed once, and the top ten hold roughly 3.1%. V and J are TRBV6-1 and TRBJ2-3, with no clear D. The material sequenced was CD4+ or CD8+ T cells sorted from blood, taken in a trial of the OX40 agonist ivuxolimab. This receptor was taken from an adult with an advanced solid tumor such as melanoma, head and neck, liver or kidney cancer. CDR3 nucleotide sequence: TGTGCCAGCAGCCGACCTGGTTTTTCACCTGCGCAGTATTTT. This sequence encodes CASSRPGFSPAQYF.